This TCR beta chain was recovered during a study of T cell responses to AZD1222 COVID-19 vaccine. Using immunoSEQ multiplex PCR, the repertoire was profiled, and TCRdb retains in-frame clones only, with some absent. The sample consists of 120,000 to 150,000 clones, more than 70% of them appearing once. The germline V gene has CDR1 LNHDA and CDR2 SQIVND (reference sequence). The CDR3 consists of 15 residues. V was clipped by 3 bases and J by 6 bases; unmatched bases: 9. J is TRBJ1-2 and V is TRBV19; 8 bases agree with TRBD1. The TCR comes from an adult in good health. The source material was peripheral blood, sampled on day 0 of MenACWY control vaccination. For the CDR3, the DNA is TGTGCCAGTAGTATCTTTTCAGGGGGCGAGGATGGCTACACCTTC. This gives the protein CASSIFSGGEDGYTF.